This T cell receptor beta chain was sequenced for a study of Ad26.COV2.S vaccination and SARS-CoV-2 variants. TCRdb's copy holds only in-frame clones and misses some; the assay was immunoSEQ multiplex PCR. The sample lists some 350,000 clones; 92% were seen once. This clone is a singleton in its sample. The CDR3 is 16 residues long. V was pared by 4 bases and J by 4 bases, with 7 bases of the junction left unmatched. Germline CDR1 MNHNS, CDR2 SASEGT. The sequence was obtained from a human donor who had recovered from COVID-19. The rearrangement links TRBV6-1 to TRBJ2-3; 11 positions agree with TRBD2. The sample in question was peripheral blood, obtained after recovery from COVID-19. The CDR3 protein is CASSALAGGRADTQYF. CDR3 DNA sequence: TGTGCCAGCAGTGCCCTAGCGGGGGGTCGGGCAGATACGCAGTATTTT.